Shown below are 24 T cell receptor beta chains from a single sample sequenced in a study of response to subunit inactivated influenza vaccine. TCRdb re-analysed the RT-PCR reads in MiXCR, keeping a single row per CDR3 protein. The sample consists of roughly 630,000 distinct CDR3 sequences, about 15% of them appearing once. Sequencing used PBMCs from blood, obtained 14 to 15 days before vaccination. These receptors were taken from a middle-aged man who received an inactivated influenza vaccine.

This clonotype has more than one count but fewer than ten. The chain combines TRBV20-1 with TRBJ2-2; D gene unclear. Germline V gene sequence: CDR1 DFQATT, CDR2 SNEGSKA (reference sequence). The CDR3 is 14 amino acids. V was cut by 6 bases and J by 6 bases, with 17 bases left in between. CDR3 residues: CSAPGKRVPGELFF. CDR3 coding DNA: TGCAGTGCCCCTGGTAAAAGAGTTCCCGGGGAGCTGTTTTTT.

This clonotype was seen more than once but under ten times. The chain joins TRBV7-9 to TRBJ2-1; 8 positions agree with TRBD2. The CDR3 runs to 16 residues. V shed 2 bases, J shed 2 bases, and the junction held 5 bases outside the gene matches. Germline CDR1 is SEHNR and CDR2 is FQNEAQ (reference sequence). CDR3 sequence reads: CASSLLSGRAYNEQFF. CDR3 sequence (DNA): TGTGCCAGCAGCTTACTTTCCGGGAGGGCCTACAATGAGCAGTTCTTC.

This clonotype was recorded at least ten times. This rearrangement joins TRBV4-1 to TRBJ2-1; D gene unclear. From germline, CDR1 is MGHRA and CDR2 YSYEKL. This CDR3 spans 12 amino acids. V was clipped by 0 bases and J by 8 bases, with 5 bases between them. The CDR3, as DNA: TGCGCCAGCAGCCAAGACAGTTATGAGCAGTTCTTC. Protein sequence: CASSQDSYEQFF.

This clonotype was seen more than once but under ten times. This chain links TRBV13 with TRBJ1-1, with 8 bases identical to TRBD1. CDR1 and CDR2 from the germline V gene are PRHDT and FYEKMQ (reference sequence). V lost 1 base and J lost 5; bases outside the gene matches: 6. The CDR3 consists of 15 residues. The CDR3 spells CASSLDGQGQTEAFF. CDR3 sequence (DNA): TGTGCCAGCAGCTTAGATGGACAGGGTCAAACTGAAGCTTTCTTT.

The gene calls are TRBV4-1 and TRBJ2-5; possible D gene TRBD1, 6 bases. Trimming left V 5 bases short and J 5 bases short, with 15 bases between. This CDR3 has 14 residues. Germline V CDR1 and CDR2: MGHRA, YSYEKL. CDR3 coding DNA: TGCGCCAGCAGCTTGGACAGAAGTGTGGAGACCCAGTACTTC. Its protein is CASSLDRSVETQYF.

This clonotype has a handful of counts. The chain joins TRBV7-9 to TRBJ2-5, with TRBD2 matching over 7 bases. The V segment lost 3 bases and the J segment 2 bases; nucleotides outside the gene matches: 6. The CDR3 runs 15 residues. The germline CDR1 and CDR2 sequences are SEHNR and FQNEAQ (reference sequence). CDR3 nucleotide sequence: TGTGCCAGCAGCTTCCCCGGGGGGTTTCAAGAGACCCAGTACTTC. Protein product: CASSFPGGFQETQYF.

A single count supports this clonotype. This may come from a read error, since a much larger clone is one base off. The rearrangement uses TRBV4-2 and TRBJ2-7; the D gene is possibly TRBD2 (6 bases). V was trimmed by 6 bases and J by 0 bases, leaving 27 bases between them. The germline gives CDR1 LGHNA, CDR2 YNFKEQ. The CDR3 extends over 19 amino acids. The CDR3 DNA reads as TGTGCCAGCAGGCAACTGGAGGGATTTGCCGGGAAAACCTCCTACGAGCAGTACTTC. Amino acid sequence: CASRQLEGFAGKTSYEQYF.

As to this clonotype: Because the CDR3 is missing its conserved closing phenylalanine or tryptophan, this is likely a read error. The DNA is left out, because the CDR3 cannot be placed on it with certainty; the CDR3 is given as TCRdb lists it. The rearrangement links TRBV28 to TRBJ2-5; the table's D call of TRBD2 was not tested on the DNA. Germline V lookup: CDR1 MDHEN, CDR2 SYDVKM. The CDR3 has 12 residues if both end residues are counted. The CDR3 protein is CASSSKRGIESI.

This chain links TRBV12-3 or TRBV12-4 with TRBJ2-7; 8 positions agree with TRBD1. Losses at the gene ends were 2 bases for V and 7 bases for J; bases not matched to a gene: 7. This CDR3 spans 14 amino acids. The CDR3 DNA sequence: TGTGCCAGCAGTTTAAGTCAGGGGGCTGGTGAGCAGTACTTC. Translating gives CASSLSQGAGEQYF.

V usage is TRBV28 and J usage is TRBJ2-5; 9 bases map to TRBD1. The V and J ends lost 5 bases and 0 bases, in that order; junction bases with no gene match: 10. Germline V gene lookup returns CDR1 MDHEN and CDR2 SYDVKM. The CDR3 contains 17 residues. Here the CDR3 reads CASSLNSRTGDQETQYF. Here the CDR3 DNA reads TGTGCCAGCAGTCTAAATTCCCGGACAGGGGACCAAGAGACCCAGTACTTC.

This clonotype was observed a few times. The chain's CDR3 is CASSGQFSNQPQHF. CDR3 nucleotide sequence: TGCGCCAGCAGCGGACAGTTCAGCAATCAGCCCCAGCATTTT. V usage is TRBV10-2 and J usage is TRBJ1-5, with D possibly being TRBD1 (6 bases). V was pared by 6 bases and J by 1 base, with 10 bases between. Germline V gives CDR1 WSHSY, CDR2 SAAADI. The CDR3 has 14 amino acids.

The chain is built from TRBV7-2 and TRBJ2-7; no clear D. CDR3 size: 13 residues. Between the trimmed V and J ends, which lost 5 bases and 5 bases, there was a span of 13 bases. The germline V gene has CDR1 SGHTA and CDR2 FQGNSA. The chain's CDR3 is CASSLLRQHEQYF. CDR3 DNA sequence: TGTGCCAGCAGCCTTCTTAGGCAGCACGAGCAGTACTTC.

This clonotype was seen at least ten times. This chain uses TRBV29-1 with TRBJ1-2; 7 bases match TRBD1. Trimming removed 5 bases from V and 4 bases from J; junction bases left unmatched: 13. Germline CDR1 and CDR2: SQVTM and ANQGSEA. This CDR3 has 15 amino acids. This CDR3 is CSVRDSLKGGYGYTF. CDR3 coding DNA: TGCAGCGTTCGGGACAGTCTAAAAGGCGGCTATGGCTACACCTTC.

The chain is built from TRBV5-1 and TRBJ1-5; 7 positions match TRBD1. The CDR3 has 15 amino acids. V shed 0 bases and J 2 bases; nucleotides not matched to a gene: 2. The germline CDR1 and CDR2 sequences are SGHRS and YFSETQ. The CDR3 is CASSLGDRRNQPQHF. The CDR3 DNA reads as TGCGCCAGCAGCTTGGGGGACAGACGCAATCAGCCCCAGCATTTT.

In this sample, this clonotype turned up many times. The V gene is TRBV9, the J gene TRBJ2-3; D is possibly TRBD2 (5 bases). V dropped 0 bases and J dropped 4 bases, with 12 bases sitting between them. There are 15 residues in the CDR3. Germline loops: CDR1 SGDLS, CDR2 YYNGEE. CDR3 sequence reads: CASSVDRGFADTQYF. The CDR3 nucleotides are TGTGCCAGCAGCGTAGATCGGGGATTCGCAGATACGCAGTATTTT.

The V gene is TRBV20-1, the J gene TRBJ2-3; a weak D match, TRBD2 (6 bases). The CDR3 runs to 15 residues. Germline CDR1 and CDR2: DFQATT and SNEGSKA (reference sequence). The ends were cut back, 0 bases at V and 2 bases at J, with 12 bases in the middle. As DNA, the CDR3 is TGCAGTGCTAGAGATTTGGGACTCGCCACAGATACGCAGTATTTT. Amino acids: CSARDLGLATDTQYF.

This clonotype showed up just a few times. The chain uses TRBV5-1 and TRBJ2-5; D unclear. CDR3 size: 13 residues. CDR1 and CDR2 (germline): SGHRS, YFSETQ. V was clipped by 6 bases and J by 2 bases, with 11 bases between them. The CDR3 reads CASTRGRQETQYF. CDR3 DNA: TGCGCCAGCACCAGAGGACGGCAAGAGACCCAGTACTTC.

This clonotype came up a few times. This chain uses TRBV20-1 with TRBJ2-3; 7 nucleotides align to TRBD1. Trimming took 6 bases from V and 5 from J; bases not matched to a gene: 8. The CDR3 is made up of 13 amino acids. Germline V gives CDR1 DFQATT, CDR2 SNEGSKA (reference sequence). CDR3 loop: CSAPGGTQDTQYF. The CDR3 nucleotides are TGCAGTGCCCCAGGGGGAACCCAAGATACGCAGTATTTT.

V gene TRBV28 combines with J gene TRBJ2-3; tentatively, D is TRBD1 (7 bases). Germline values: CDR1 MDHEN, CDR2 SYDVKM. CDR3 length: 15 residues. Trimming cost V 2 bases and J 7 bases, with 16 bases left between them. Here the CDR3 reads CASSLGGTASNTQYF. CDR3 in DNA: TGTGCCAGCAGTTTAGGGGGGACAGCTTCTAATACGCAGTATTTT.

This clonotype occurred many times. At one end the junction does not follow the germline gene, possibly because of a read error. This chain links TRBV12-3 or TRBV12-4 with TRBJ2-1; 7 nucleotides line up with TRBD1. This CDR3 region has 15 residues. As DNA, the CDR3 is TGTGCCAGCAGTAACGGACAGGCAACCTACACTGAGCAGTTCTTC. It encodes CASSNGQATYTEQFF.

This clonotype was seen only a few times. The V call is TRBV12-3 or TRBV12-4, the J call TRBJ1-4; D is perhaps TRBD1 (5 bases). CDR3 length: 14 residues. V was shortened by 3 bases and J by 8 bases, with 13 bases between the two germline ends. The CDR3 DNA sequence: TGTGCCAGCAGTTTGGGGGGGGATGGGGAAAAACTGTTTTTT. It specifies CASSLGGDGEKLFF.

This clonotype occurred a few times. The chain combines TRBV28 with TRBJ2-5, with 8 bases aligning to TRBD1. This CDR3 region has 16 residues. V was pared by 8 bases and J by 4 bases, with 15 bases of the junction left unmatched. Germline CDR1 reads MDHEN; CDR2 reads SYDVKM. CDR3 DNA sequence: TGTGCCAGCGAAGGCCAAGCCCCGGACAGGGCAGAGACCCAGTACTTC. Translated: CASEGQAPDRAETQYF.

This rearrangement joins TRBV6-1 to TRBJ2-1; no reliable D call. In germline, CDR1 is MNHNS, CDR2 SASEGT. Deletions cut 6 bases from V and 0 bases from J, with 15 bases between. There are 16 residues in the CDR3. CDR3 DNA: TGTGCCAGCAGCCAGACACTACAGAGCTCCTACAATGAGCAGTTCTTC. The encoded protein is CASSQTLQSSYNEQFF.

This clonotype came up many times. The genes are TRBV2 and TRBJ1-2, with D unclear. CDR3 size: 13 residues. In germline, CDR1 is SNHLY, CDR2 FYNNEI. V was shortened by 2 bases and J by 2 bases, with 6 bases between the two germline ends. In nucleotides, the CDR3 is TGTGCCAGCAGTGAATCGGGGAACTATGGCTACACCTTC. This encodes CASSESGNYGYTF.